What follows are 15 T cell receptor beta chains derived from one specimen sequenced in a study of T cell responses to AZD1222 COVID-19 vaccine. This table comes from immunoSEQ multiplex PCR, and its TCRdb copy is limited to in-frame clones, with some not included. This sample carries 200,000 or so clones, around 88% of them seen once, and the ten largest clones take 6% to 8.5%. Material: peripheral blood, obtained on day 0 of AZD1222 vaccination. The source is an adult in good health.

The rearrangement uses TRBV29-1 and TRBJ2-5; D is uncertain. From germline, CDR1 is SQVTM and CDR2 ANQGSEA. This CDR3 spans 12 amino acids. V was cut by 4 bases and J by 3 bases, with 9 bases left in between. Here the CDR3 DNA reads TGCAGCGTTGTTCAACAAAAAGAGACCCAGTACTTC. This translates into CSVVQQKETQYF.

The CDR3: CASSLFRKRETQYF. The CDR3 region has the DNA TGCGCCAGCAGCTTGTTCCGCAAGAGGGAGACCCAGTACTTC. The rearrangement joins TRBV5-1 to TRBJ2-5; D is unresolved. Germline loops: CDR1 SGHRS, CDR2 YFSETQ. The CDR3 spans 14 residues. The V and J ends lost 1 base and 5 bases respectively, with 12 bases between them. Combining the CDR3 with reference TRBV5-1 and TRBJ2-5 gives the whole variable domain KAGVTQTPRYLIKTRGQQVTLSCSPISGHRSVSWYQQTPGQGLQFLFEYFSETQRNKGNFPGRFSGRQFSNSRSEMNVSTLELGDSALYLCASSLFRKRETQYFGPGTRLLVL.

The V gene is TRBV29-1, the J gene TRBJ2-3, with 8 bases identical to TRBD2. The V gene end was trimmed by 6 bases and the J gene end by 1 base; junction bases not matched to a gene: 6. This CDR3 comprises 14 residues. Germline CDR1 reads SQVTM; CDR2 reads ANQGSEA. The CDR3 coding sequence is TGCAGCGTAAGTCTAGCGGGCCGCACAGATACGCAGTATTTT. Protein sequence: CSVSLAGRTDTQYF.

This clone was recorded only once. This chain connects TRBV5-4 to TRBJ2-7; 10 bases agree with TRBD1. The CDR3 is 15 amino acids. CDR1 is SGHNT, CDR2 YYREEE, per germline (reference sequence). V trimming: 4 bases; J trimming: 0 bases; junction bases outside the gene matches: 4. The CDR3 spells CASSHGTGDSYEQYF. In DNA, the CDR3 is TGTGCCAGCAGCCATGGGACAGGGGACTCCTACGAGCAGTACTTC.

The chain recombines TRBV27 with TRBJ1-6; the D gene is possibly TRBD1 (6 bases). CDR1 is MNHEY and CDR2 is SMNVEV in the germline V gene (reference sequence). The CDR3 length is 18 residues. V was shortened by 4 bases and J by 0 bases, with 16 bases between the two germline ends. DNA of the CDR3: TGTGCCAGCAGTTCCGGGACACTAGGATTCTCCTATAATTCACCCCTCCACTTT. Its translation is CASSSGTLGFSYNSPLHF.

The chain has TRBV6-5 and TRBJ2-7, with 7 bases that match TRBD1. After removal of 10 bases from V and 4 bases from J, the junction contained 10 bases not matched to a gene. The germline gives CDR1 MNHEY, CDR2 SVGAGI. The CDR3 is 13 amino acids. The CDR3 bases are TGTGCCACCTCTCGGACAGGAGAATACGAGCAGTACTTC. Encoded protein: CATSRTGEYEQYF.

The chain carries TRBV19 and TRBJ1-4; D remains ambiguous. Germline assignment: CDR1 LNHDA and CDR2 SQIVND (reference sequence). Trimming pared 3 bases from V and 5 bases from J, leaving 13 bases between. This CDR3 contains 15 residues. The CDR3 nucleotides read TGTGCCAGTAGTATTTCGGCTACGATCAATGAAAAACTGTTTTTT. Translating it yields CASSISATINEKLFF.

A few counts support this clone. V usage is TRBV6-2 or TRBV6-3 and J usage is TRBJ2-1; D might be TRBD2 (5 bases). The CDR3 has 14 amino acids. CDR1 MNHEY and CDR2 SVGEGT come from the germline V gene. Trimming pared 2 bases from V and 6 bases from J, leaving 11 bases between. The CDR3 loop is CASSYLLEANEQFF. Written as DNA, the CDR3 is TGTGCCAGCAGTTACCTACTAGAGGCCAATGAGCAGTTCTTC.

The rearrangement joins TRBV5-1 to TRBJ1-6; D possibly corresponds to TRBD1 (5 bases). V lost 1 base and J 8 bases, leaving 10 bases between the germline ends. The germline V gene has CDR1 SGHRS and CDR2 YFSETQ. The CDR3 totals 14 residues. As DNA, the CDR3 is TGCGCCAGCAGCTTGAGGGGCATGGATTCACCCCTCCACTTT. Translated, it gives CASSLRGMDSPLHF.

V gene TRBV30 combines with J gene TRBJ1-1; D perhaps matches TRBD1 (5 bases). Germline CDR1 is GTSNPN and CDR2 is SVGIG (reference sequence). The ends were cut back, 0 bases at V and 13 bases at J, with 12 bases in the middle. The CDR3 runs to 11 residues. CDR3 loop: CAWSVFQGGFF. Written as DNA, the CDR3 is TGTGCCTGGAGTGTATTCCAGGGCGGTTTCTTT.

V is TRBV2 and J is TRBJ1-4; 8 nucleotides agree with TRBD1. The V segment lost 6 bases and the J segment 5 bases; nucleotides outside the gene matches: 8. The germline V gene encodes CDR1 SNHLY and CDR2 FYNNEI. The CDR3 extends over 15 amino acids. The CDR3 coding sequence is TGTGCCAGCAGGGCTACAGGGGGGAGAAATGAAAAACTGTTTTTT. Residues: CASRATGGRNEKLFF.

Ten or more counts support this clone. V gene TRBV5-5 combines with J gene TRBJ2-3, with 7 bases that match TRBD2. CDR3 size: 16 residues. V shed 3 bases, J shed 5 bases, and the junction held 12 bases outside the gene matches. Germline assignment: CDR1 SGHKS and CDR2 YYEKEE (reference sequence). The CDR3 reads CASSSAREDLKDTQYF. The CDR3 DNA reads TGTGCCAGCAGCTCAGCTCGGGAGGACCTAAAAGATACGCAGTATTTT.

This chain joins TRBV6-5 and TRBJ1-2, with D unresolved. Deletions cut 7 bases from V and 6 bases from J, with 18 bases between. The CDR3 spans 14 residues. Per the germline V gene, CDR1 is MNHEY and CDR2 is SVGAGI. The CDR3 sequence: CASTQGRTGDGYTF. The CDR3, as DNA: TGTGCCAGCACCCAAGGGCGGACTGGGGATGGCTACACCTTC.

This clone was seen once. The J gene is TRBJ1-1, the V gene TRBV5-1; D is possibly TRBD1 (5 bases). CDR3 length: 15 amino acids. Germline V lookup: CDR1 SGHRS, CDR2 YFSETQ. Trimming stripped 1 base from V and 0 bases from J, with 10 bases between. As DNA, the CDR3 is TGCGCCAGCAGCTTGTACGAGACAGTGAACACTGAAGCTTTCTTT. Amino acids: CASSLYETVNTEAFF. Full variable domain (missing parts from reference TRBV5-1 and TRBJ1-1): KAGVTQTPRYLIKTRGQQVTLSCSPISGHRSVSWYQQTPGQGLQFLFEYFSETQRNKGNFPGRFSGRQFSNSRSEMNVSTLELGDSALYLCASSLYETVNTEAFFGQGTRLTVV.

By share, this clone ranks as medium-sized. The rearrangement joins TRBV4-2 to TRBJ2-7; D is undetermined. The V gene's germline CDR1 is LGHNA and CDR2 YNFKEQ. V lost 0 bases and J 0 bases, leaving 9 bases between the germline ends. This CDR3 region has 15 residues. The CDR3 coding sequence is TGTGCCAGCAGCCAAGAAGTAGGAAACTCCTACGAGCAGTACTTC. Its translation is CASSQEVGNSYEQYF.